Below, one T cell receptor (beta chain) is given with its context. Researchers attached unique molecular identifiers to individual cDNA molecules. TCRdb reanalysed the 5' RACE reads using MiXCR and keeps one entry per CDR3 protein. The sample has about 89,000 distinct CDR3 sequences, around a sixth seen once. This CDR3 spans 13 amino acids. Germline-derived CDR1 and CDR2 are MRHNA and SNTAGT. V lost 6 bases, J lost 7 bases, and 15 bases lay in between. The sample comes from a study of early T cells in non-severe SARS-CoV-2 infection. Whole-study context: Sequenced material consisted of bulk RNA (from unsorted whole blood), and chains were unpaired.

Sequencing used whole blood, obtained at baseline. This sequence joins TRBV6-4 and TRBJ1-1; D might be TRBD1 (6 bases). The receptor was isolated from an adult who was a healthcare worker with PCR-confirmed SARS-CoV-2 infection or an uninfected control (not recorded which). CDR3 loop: CASREREGGEAFF. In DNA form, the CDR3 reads TGTGCCAGCAGGGAGAGGGAAGGGGGTGAAGCTTTCTTT.